These T cell receptor beta chains were read from a single sample in a study of technical replicates of blood from a handful of donors. Here immunoSEQ multiplex PCR was the method, and the copy in TCRdb shows in-frame clones only, minus some. The sample shows about 80,000 clones, around 97% of them seen only once. Material: T cells isolated from PBMCs. These receptor sequences come from a human donor in good health. Each CDR3 is given with its conserved first and last residue. Fields, in order: V gene, D gene, J gene, CDR3 protein. D genes are given only for firm matches.

TRBV6-1	NA	TRBJ1-5	CASSEARLTVIKREPQHF
TRBV6-4	TRBD2	TRBJ2-1	CASSKMEGRGGLAGYNEQFF
TRBV18	TRBD1	TRBJ1-1	CASSPLFRGTNTEAFF
TRBV6-1	TRBD1	TRBJ1-4	CASHHRQGEGEKLFF
TRBV6-5	NA	TRBJ1-2	CASSHSYGNYGYTF
TRBV9	NA	TRBJ2-3	CASSVEGGSSTDTQYF
TRBV5-4	NA	TRBJ2-5	CASSGWALGGETQYF
TRBV4-1	TRBD1	TRBJ1-6	CASSFRLMDRGFYNSPLHF
TRBV7-2	NA	TRBJ2-1	CASSLWLAHPSDNEQFF
TRBV27	TRBD2	TRBJ2-1	CASSFYLAGGHNEQFF
TRBV27	TRBD2	TRBJ2-3	CASSLLADLTDTQYF
TRBV27	NA	TRBJ1-2	CASGEATYGYTF
TRBV2	NA	TRBJ2-4	CASQGLQNIQYF
TRBV15	NA	TRBJ2-5	CATRETGPSSNRETQYF
TRBV6-4	NA	TRBJ1-2	CASRPGHNYGYTF
TRBV7-6	TRBD1	TRBJ1-6	CASSQQGVNNSPLHF
TRBV7-9	NA	TRBJ1-1	CASSPETANTEAFF
TRBV7-2	TRBD2	TRBJ2-3	CASSLGLAGAEDTQYF
TRBV5-4	NA	TRBJ2-7	CASSLIGSPAYEQYF
TRBV5-6	NA	TRBJ2-7	CASSLGLLRGEQYF
TRBV7-9	NA	TRBJ2-1	CASSPPGDEQFF
TRBV2	TRBD2	TRBJ2-1	CASTGLAGHNEQFF
TRBV7-8	NA	TRBJ1-4	CASSRPPGVKDEKLFF
TRBV13	TRBD2	TRBJ2-1	CASSLSGGADEQFF
TRBV4-1	TRBD2	TRBJ2-7	CASSQGPRLAGGASYEQYF
TRBV2	NA	TRBJ1-6	CASSDLEPPLHF
TRBV29-1	TRBD1	TRBJ2-7	CSVVEQGAPYEQYF
TRBV6-1	NA	TRBJ2-1	CASSEKWEAHNEQFF
TRBV5-1	NA	TRBJ1-1	CASSPPWRWDMNTEAFF
TRBV6-5	NA	TRBJ1-1	CASSYVGGGTEAFF
TRBV7-9	TRBD2	TRBJ2-1	CASTLGAGGHNEQFF
TRBV5-6	TRBD2	TRBJ2-5	CASSFRGGETQYF
TRBV19	NA	TRBJ2-5	CASSDRGGETQYF
TRBV7-9	NA	TRBJ1-6	CASSSAQGYNSPLHF
TRBV14	TRBD1	TRBJ2-1	CASSLKAPFPGQGAWNEQFF
TRBV18	TRBD2	TRBJ2-3	CASSPISGRVSDTQYF
TRBV4-1	NA	TRBJ2-3	CASSLVQGLGTDTQYF
TRBV28	NA	TRBJ2-2	CASAKWSGELFF
TRBV4-1	NA	TRBJ2-1	CASSQEGGPYNEQFF